This T cell receptor (beta chain) was sequenced for a study of post-analysis software for immune sequencing data. Study background: Several disease courses (relapsing-remitting, secondary progressive and progressive-relapsing) of multiple sclerosis were included.

A word on this clonotype: Its specificity is unknown.

The library was made from cDNA and included unique molecular identifiers. T cells, 1 to 10 million of them, yielded about 500,000 cDNA molecules. TCRdb re-called the PCR reads through MiXCR, storing one row per CDR3 protein. The data show about 820,000 distinct CDR3 sequences, around 53% seen once. The CDR3 extends over 11 amino acids. Germline V gene lookup returns CDR1 SQVTM and CDR2 ANQGSEA. Trimming pared 1 base from V and 8 bases from J, leaving 8 bases between. Study-level results: Significantly lower normalized Chao1 diversity was seen in multiple sclerosis patients than in controls. Included in a set of roughly five TRBV segments more frequent in patients than controls were TRBV5-6, TRBV5-1 and TRBV20-1. Same-batch preparations were strongly co-clustered by F measure.

This receptor was identified in a girl under 18 with multiple sclerosis. The sequenced sample was blood. This chain links TRBV29-1 with TRBJ1-2; the D is unclear. This chain's CDR3 is CSVEVGRGYTF. The CDR3 DNA reads as TGCAGCGTTGAAGTGGGGAGAGGCTACACCTTC.